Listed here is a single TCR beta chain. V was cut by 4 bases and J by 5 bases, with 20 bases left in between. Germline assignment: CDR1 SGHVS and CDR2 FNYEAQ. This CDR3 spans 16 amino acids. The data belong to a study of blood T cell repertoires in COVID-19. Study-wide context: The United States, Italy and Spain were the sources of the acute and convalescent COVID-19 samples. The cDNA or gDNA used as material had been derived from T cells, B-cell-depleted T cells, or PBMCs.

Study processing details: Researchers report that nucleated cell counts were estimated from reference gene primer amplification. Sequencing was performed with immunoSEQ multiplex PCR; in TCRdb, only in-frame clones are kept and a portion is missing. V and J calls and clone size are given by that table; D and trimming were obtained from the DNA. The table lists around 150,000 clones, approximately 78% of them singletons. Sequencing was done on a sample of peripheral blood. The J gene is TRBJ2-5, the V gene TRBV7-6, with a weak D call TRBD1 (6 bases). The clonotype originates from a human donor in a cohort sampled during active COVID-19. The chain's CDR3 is CASSSLVAGGAETQYF. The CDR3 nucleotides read TGTGCCAGCAGCTCCTTGGTAGCTGGGGGCGCGGAGACCCAGTACTTC. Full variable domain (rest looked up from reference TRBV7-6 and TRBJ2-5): GAGVSQSPRYKVTKRGQDVALRCDPISGHVSLYWYRQALGQGPEFLTYFNYEAQQDKSGLPNDRFSAERPEGSISTLTIQRTEQRDSAMYRCASSSLVAGGAETQYFGPGTRLLVL.